This is a list of T cell receptor beta chains from one sample in a study of Graves' ophthalmopathy and Graves' hyperthyroidism. MiXCR, run by TCRdb on the multiplex PCR reads, gives a single entry per CDR3 protein. The sample lists over a million distinct CDR3 sequences, about 40% occurring once. The sample comprised peripheral blood or thyroid tissue (not recorded which). The receptors derive from an adult man with Graves' hyperthyroidism. Both conserved end residues are part of each CDR3. The D gene is left open where the match is weak. Size is omitted from some rows. Given values are once, few, many or a class for expanded clones.

NA TRBJ1-2 TRBV7-9 NA CASSRPGGRNYGYTF TGTGCCAGCAGCAGACCCGGAGGACGAAACTATGGCTACACCTTC
NA TRBJ2-7 TRBV15 TRBD2 CATSTGLAGDEQYF TGTGCCACCAGCACGGGACTAGCGGGAGACGAGCAGTACTTC
once TRBJ1-4 TRBV5-1 TRBD1 CASSWFGQGGVEKLFF TGCGCCAGCAGCTGGTTCGGACAGGGAGGGGTTGAAAAACTGTTTTTT
once TRBJ1-2 TRBV7-9 TRBD1 CASSRTGRHGYTF TGTGCCAGCAGTAGGACAGGCAGACATGGCTACACCTTC
many TRBJ1-1 TRBV5-6 NA CASSSRTDTEAFF TGTGCCAGCAGCTCCCGGACAGACACTGAAGCTTTCTTT
few TRBJ2-7 TRBV19 NA CASSIDARPNNYEQYF TGTGCCAGTAGTATCGACGCAAGGCCGAACAATTACGAGCAGTACTTC
NA TRBJ2-2 TRBV20-1 NA CSPGVNTGELFF TGCAGCCCAGGGGTGAACACCGGGGAGCTGTTTTTT
NA TRBJ2-2 TRBV9 NA CASSYQGGNTGELFF TGTGCCAGCAGCTACCAGGGGGGGAACACCGGGGAGCTGTTTTTT
once TRBJ2-7 TRBV7-2 NA CASSQGGRSSYEQYF TGTGCCAGCAGCCAAGGGGGGAGGAGCTCCTACGAGCAGTACTTC
NA TRBJ2-7 TRBV14 NA CASSQTIRRGRDEQYF TGTGCCAGCAGCCAGACCATAAGACGGGGGCGGGACGAGCAGTACTTC